This TCR beta chain stems from a study of cytomegalovirus exposure and HLA in healthy donors (dated by TCRdb to about 2017). General notes on the study: An earlier analysis of under 600 of the donors reported approximately 290 Gb of sequence data and some 100 million unique TCR beta sequences from about 179 million T cells. An early release that covered some 630 HLA-typed donors contained around 300 gigabases of sequencing data and tens of millions of unique TCR sequences. The genetic ancestry cluster associated with self-reported Caucasian donors included 81% of the approximately 410 genotyped donors. The aim of the study was to test whether cataloging public T cell receptors could identify signatures of past pathogen exposure. The T cell repertoires of around 730 subjects were profiled by immunosequencing and related to cytomegalovirus serostatus. A separate validation cohort of about 110 different subjects was used in addition to the roughly 670-subject first cohort. To predict cytomegalovirus infection status, the study brought together high-throughput TCR immunosequencing, statistical association of individual TCRs with disease status, and machine learning. In a later analysis, previously published TCR beta repertoires from 666 donors were re-analyzed and high-resolution HLA genotyping was added so that TCR occurrence patterns could be studied. Rather than drawing on any new phenotypic data, the later analysis identified candidate immune exposures from TCR beta sequences and the way those sequences occurred across donors. To decide whether each TCR beta V gene segment behaved as functional or pseudogenic, an earlier analysis of fewer than 750 of the donors relied on high-throughput TCR beta sequencing. Donor age, sex, ethnicity and CMV serostatus were collected together with the repertoire data. A later genetic analysis used genome-wide SNP genotypes for about three fifths of the 666 donors, treating that subset as a discovery cohort. Every discovery cohort repertoire had been produced on one sequencing platform. Both class I and class II loci were covered by HLA typing, at four-digit resolution. The number of typed donors differed by locus: about 629-630 for A, B, C, DRB1 and DQB1; some 500 for DQA1; 606 for DPA1; and roughly 450 for DPB1. Several DR-DQ haplotypes were handled as single units for association and clustering, since linkage in the cohort was strong. On average, around 240,000 unique TCR beta nucleotide sequences were sequenced per donor among a few hundred genotyped donors of the cohort, with roughly a sixth of those sequences being non-productive. What the work shows at the level of the full study, not this receptor alone: Some IMGT-functional V segments, including TRBV6-2 and TRBV6-3, could not be distinguished by the 87-base-pair reads and were therefore excluded. Cytomegalovirus status was reported to be diagnosed by the classifier with high specificity and sensitivity in both the original and validation cohorts. Approximately 18 rarely observed V segments, including chromosome 9 orphons, were excluded from the earlier analysis of about 610 of the donors because counts were too low. The authors suggested that the approach could potentially be generalized to other disease states and immunological phenotypes. In vitro tests confirmed that a few of the cytomegalovirus-associated TCR beta chains recognize cytomegalovirus antigens. A further reported finding was that TCR beta sequences accurately predicted the HLA-A and HLA-B alleles for most subjects in the first cohort. Presence/absence analyses assumed roughly uniform sequencing depth across donors, an assumption that may not hold. In an earlier analysis of more than 500 of the donors, most TCR beta V segments appeared in productive rearrangements about 90% or about 30% of the time, broadly matching IMGT annotations. A later analysis found that most CMV-associated TCR beta chains appeared HLA-restricted, with HLA associations seemingly driven largely by CMV exposure. The sequencing pipeline was judged likely to have produced a cluster of highly shared sequence variants as a technical artifact. V-gene and J-gene trimming of TCR beta chains was associated with a missense DCLRE1C variant in a later genetic analysis, and the association was replicated in an independent cohort. In a later genetic analysis, fewer N-insertions in productive TCRs were reported among donors in an Asian-associated ancestry cluster than the roughly 700-donor mean. In a later analysis, HLA-associated TCR beta chains showed more clonal expansion and lower generation probabilities than non-associated chains that were equally common. In this cohort, only TCR beta chains were sequenced, and detectable features were limited by the absence of alpha or paired-chain data. At a false discovery rate of 0.05, a later analysis linked fewer than 20,000 TCR beta sequences to specific HLA alleles. The only immune exposure information available for the cohort was CMV serostatus. In a later analysis, several top co-occurrence clusters were reported to appear linked to parvovirus B19, influenza, CMV and Epstein-Barr virus. HLA typing was unavailable for some donors at each locus, so association tests used only the typed subset. The study listed 150 to 200 TCR beta chains as associated with cytomegalovirus. In a later analysis, the rate of TCR association differed among HLA loci, with DRB1 alleles having the most associated TCRs and HLA-C alleles having the fewest. Across donors, most TCR sequences were observed very rarely, whereas some public TCRs were present in many individuals. Correlated functional status among segregating V segments might be attributable to linkage disequilibrium, but an unknown experimental factor could not be ruled out. Strong co-occurrence of HLA alleles, especially DR and DQ, made assigning TCR associations to individual alleles difficult.

The library relied on the immunoSEQ multiplex PCR assay. A mixture of 60 forward primers for TCR Vbeta segments and 13 reverse primers for TCR Jbeta segments was used in the multiplex PCR. A multiplex PCR assay on genomic DNA amplified the CDR3 region of rearranged TCR beta genes. Amplified TCR beta libraries were sequenced as 87-base-pair reads on the Illumina HiSeq System. The source study handled its data this way. A later analysis counted around 72 million unique TCR beta chains across the 600 to 850 repertoires, and 10 million to 11 million of these chains were shared by at least two donors. To remove PCR and sequencing errors, raw reads were error-corrected and collapsed into unique sequences using a nearest-neighbor algorithm that merged closely related sequences. To assign V, D and J gene segments, CDR3 sequences were aligned to IMGT reference sequences. Each retained sequence needed at least a six-nucleotide match to both a V gene segment and a J gene segment. Rearrangements were classified as productive when the CDR3 lacked stop codons and remained in frame with V and J, and all other rearrangements were classified as non-productive. CDR3 was defined by IMGT convention, running from the second conserved V-encoded cysteine to the conserved J-encoded phenylalanine. In an earlier analysis of roughly 580 of the donors, sequences lacking an unambiguous match to a single V gene segment were excluded. In an earlier analysis of some 590 of the donors, a V segment was called functional when productive rearrangements were above 56.7%, and segregating when the standard deviation between donors exceeded 5%. A statistical classification framework was built for diagnosing cytomegalovirus status from the catalog of TCR beta chain sequences. In a later analysis, TCR nucleotide sequences were compared against IMGT/GENE-DB human TR gene sequences so that V and J genes could be assigned. In a later analysis, CDR3 sequences and most-parsimonious VDJ recombination scenarios were assigned using the TCRdist pipeline. In a later analysis, every TCR beta chain was defined by the combination of its CDR3 amino acid sequence and its V-gene family, and reads without a unique V-gene family were dropped. As a way to deal with suspected cross-contamination and a sequencing artifact, a later analysis dropped 450 to 600 nucleotide sequences that were highly shared and had low generation probability. For each public chain, a later analysis derived a clonal expansion index from normalized ranks of inferred template counts within each repertoire. In a later analysis, generation probabilities were computed using a VDJ recombination model fitted to out-of-frame rearrangements, and the results were checked against IGoR. A later analysis scored TCR-TCR, TCR-HLA and TCR-CMV co-occurrence with hypergeometric tests, applying a repertoire-size bias correction to TCR pairs. A later analysis estimated false discovery rates by permuting HLA or CMV assignments 20 times. In a later analysis, co-occurring TCRs were grouped using DBSCAN, with TCRdist sequence similarity added in when clustering inside HLA-allele-positive subsets. Repertoires with fewer than 30,000 or more than 120,000 public chains, plus five repertoires with anomalous nucleotide sharing, were excluded from co-occurrence clustering. The table comes from immuneACCESS by way of TCRdb, which keeps in-frame sequences with V and J called. Part of the clones is missing from these tables; in studies checked, under half for an unresolved V gene and the rest for unknown reasons. V, J and clone size derive from that table, while D and trimming were established from the DNA sequence. This sample is represented by about 150,000 clones; 60% to 75% of them were singletons. About 2.8% of the sample rests with the top ten.

This clone turned up a few times. Its specific antigen is unknown. No base quality values were provided; no much bigger clone lies one nucleotide off. Based on the germline V gene, the CDR1 and CDR2 sequences are SGHTA and FQGNSA. Inclusive of the bounding cysteine and phenylalanine, the CDR3 is 15 residues long. Only the CDR3 DNA is retained, 45 bases long and in frame from the first base. V loses 5 bases at its end and J loses 6 bases; junction bases beyond the gene matches: 5. The cohort was made up of 650 to 700 healthy bone marrow donors. At the time of sampling, all cohort members were nominally healthy, though unrecorded immune exposures were likely present. The donor tested CMV seronegative, placing the donor among the roughly 400 seronegative members of the cohort. A peripheral blood sample was collected from each donor, and TCR beta sequencing was performed on peripheral blood mononuclear cells. The Qiagen DNeasy Blood Extraction Kit was used to extract genomic DNA from the blood cell samples.

The sequenced material came from PBMCs. The sequence links TRBV7-2 to TRBJ2-3, with 13 bases aligning to TRBD2. This TCR derives from a man aged 18 to 30 in good health and CMV-seronegative. The encoded CDR3 is CASSETSGGWDTQYF. At the DNA level, the sequence is TGTGCCAGCAGCGAGACTAGCGGGGGGTGGGATACGCAGTATTTT.